Sequencing of this T cell receptor (beta chain) was carried out in a study of shared clonotypes between healthy human individuals. Study information: Serving as donors were a couple of women and a few men, whose ages spanned 18 to 49.

CDR3 length equals 16 residues. Germline trimming cut 4 bases from V and 5 bases from J; bases unmatched to any gene: 11. CDR1 and CDR2 (germline): MGHRA, YSYEKL. Nashville, Tennessee was home to all donors, who were Caucasian adults. Sequencing used immunoSEQ multiplex PCR; TCRdb keeps in-frame clones, though not all of them. The sample has hundreds of thousands of clones; roughly 70% are singletons. Sample: memory CD4+ T cells sorted from blood. As for subset: CD45RA-negative fraction. The sequence came from a woman aged 30 to 39 in good health. The chain links TRBV4-1 to TRBJ2-5, with 9 nucleotides matching TRBD2. CDR3 bases: TGCGCCAGCAGCCGGACCCTAGCGGGAACCGGGGAGACCCAGTACTTC. Residues: CASSRTLAGTGETQYF.